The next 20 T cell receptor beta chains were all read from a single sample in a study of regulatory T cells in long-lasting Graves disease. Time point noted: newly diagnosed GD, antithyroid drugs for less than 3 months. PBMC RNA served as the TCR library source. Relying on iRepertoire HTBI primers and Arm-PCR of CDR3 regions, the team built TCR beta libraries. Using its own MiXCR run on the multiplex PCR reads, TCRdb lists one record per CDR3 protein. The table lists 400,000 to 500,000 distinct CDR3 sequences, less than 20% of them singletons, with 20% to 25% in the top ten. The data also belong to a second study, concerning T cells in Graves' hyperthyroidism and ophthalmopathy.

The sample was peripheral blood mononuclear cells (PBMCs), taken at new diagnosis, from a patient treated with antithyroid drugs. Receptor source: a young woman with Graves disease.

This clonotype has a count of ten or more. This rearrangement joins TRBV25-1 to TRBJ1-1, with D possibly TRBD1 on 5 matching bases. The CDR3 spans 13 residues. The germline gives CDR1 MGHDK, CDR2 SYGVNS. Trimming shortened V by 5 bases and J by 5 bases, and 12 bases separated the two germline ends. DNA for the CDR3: TGTGCCAGCAGTAAGAGGGGTGAAACTGAAGCTTTCTTT. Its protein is CASSKRGETEAFF.

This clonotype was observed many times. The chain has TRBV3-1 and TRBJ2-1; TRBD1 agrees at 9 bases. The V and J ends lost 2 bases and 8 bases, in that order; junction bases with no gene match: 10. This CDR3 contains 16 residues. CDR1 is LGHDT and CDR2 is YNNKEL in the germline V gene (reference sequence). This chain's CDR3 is CASSQKLGTGQYEQFF. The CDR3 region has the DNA TGTGCCAGCAGCCAAAAGCTTGGGACAGGGCAATATGAGCAGTTCTTC.

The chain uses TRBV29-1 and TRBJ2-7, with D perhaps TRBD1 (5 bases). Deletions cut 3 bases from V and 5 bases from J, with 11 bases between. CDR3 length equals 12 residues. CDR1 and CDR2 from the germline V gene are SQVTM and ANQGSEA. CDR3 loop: CSVDVTDHEQYF. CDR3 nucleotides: TGCAGCGTTGATGTGACAGATCACGAGCAGTACTTC.

The CDR3 bases are TGCAGTGCCGTAAGAGCGGGAGGGACGGACGAGCAGTACTTC. Its translation: CSAVRAGGTDEQYF. The chain carries TRBV20-1 and TRBJ2-7; 10 bases fit TRBD2. V lost 6 bases, J lost 5 bases, and 10 bases stayed unmatched. This CDR3 is 14 amino acids long. Germline loops: CDR1 DFQATT, CDR2 SNEGSKA (reference sequence).

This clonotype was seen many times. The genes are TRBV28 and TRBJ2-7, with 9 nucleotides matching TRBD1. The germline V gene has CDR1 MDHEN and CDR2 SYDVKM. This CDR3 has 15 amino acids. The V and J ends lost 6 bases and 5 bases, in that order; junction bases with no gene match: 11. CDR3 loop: CASRKQGAKSDEQYF. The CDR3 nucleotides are TGTGCCAGCAGAAAACAGGGGGCGAAATCGGACGAGCAGTACTTC.

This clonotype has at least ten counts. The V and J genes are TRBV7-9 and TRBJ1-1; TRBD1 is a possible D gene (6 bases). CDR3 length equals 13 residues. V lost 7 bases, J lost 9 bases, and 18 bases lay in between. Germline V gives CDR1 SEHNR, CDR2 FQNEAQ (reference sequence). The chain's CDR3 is CASTEGETVKAFF. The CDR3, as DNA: TGTGCCAGCACCGAGGGGGAAACAGTTAAAGCTTTCTTT.

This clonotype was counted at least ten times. CDR3 in DNA: TGTGCCAGCAGTCCTCCGGAGGGAGGGACGAACAATGAGCAGTTCTTC. Translation gives CASSPPEGGTNNEQFF. J is TRBJ2-1 and V is TRBV7-9, with 7 nucleotides matching TRBD2. From germline, CDR1 is SEHNR and CDR2 FQNEAQ (reference sequence). The V segment lost 6 bases and the J segment 5 bases; nucleotides outside the gene matches: 13. This CDR3 comprises 16 residues.

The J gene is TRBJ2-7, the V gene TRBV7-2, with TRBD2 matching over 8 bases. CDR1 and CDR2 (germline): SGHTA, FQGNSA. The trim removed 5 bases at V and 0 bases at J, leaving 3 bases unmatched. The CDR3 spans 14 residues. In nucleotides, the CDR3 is TGTGCCAGCAGCGTTAGCGGGAACTCCTACGAGCAGTACTTC. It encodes CASSVSGNSYEQYF.

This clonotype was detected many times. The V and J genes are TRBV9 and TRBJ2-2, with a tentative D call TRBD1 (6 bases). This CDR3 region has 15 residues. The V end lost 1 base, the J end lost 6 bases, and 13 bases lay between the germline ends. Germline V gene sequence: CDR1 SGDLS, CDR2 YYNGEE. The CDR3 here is CASSVRGSPPGELFF. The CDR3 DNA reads TGTGCCAGCAGCGTAAGGGGGTCTCCCCCCGGGGAGCTGTTTTTT. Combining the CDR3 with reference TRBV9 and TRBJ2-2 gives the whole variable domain DSGVTQTPKHLITATGQRVTLRCSPRSGDLSVYWYQQSLDQGLQFLIQYYNGEERAKGNILERFSAQQFPDLHSELNLSSLELGDSALYFCASSVRGSPPGELFFGEGSRLTVL.

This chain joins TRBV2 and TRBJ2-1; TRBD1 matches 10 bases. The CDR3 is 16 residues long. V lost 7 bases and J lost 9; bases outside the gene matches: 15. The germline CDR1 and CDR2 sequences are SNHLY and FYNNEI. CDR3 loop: CASTIGWDRGGGEQFF. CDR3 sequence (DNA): TGTGCCAGCACCATAGGATGGGACAGGGGCGGGGGTGAGCAGTTCTTC.

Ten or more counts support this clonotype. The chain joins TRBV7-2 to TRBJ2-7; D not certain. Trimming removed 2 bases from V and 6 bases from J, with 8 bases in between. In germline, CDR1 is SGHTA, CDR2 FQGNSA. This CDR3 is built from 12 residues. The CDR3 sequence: CASSLRISEQYF. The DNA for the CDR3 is TGTGCCAGCAGCTTACGCATATCCGAGCAGTACTTC.

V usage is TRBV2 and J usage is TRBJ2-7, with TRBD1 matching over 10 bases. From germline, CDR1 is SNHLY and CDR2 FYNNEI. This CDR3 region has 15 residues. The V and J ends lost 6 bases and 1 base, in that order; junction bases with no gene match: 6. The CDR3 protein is CASRARTGGSYEQYF. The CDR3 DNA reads TGTGCCAGCAGGGCCCGGACAGGGGGTTCCTACGAGCAGTACTTC.

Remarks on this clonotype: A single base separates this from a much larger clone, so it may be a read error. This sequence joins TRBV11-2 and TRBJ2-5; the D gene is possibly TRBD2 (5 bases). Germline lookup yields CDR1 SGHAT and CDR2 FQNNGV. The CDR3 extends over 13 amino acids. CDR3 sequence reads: CAGSYRAVETQYF. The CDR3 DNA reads TGTGCCGGCAGCTATCGAGCGGTTGAGACCCAGTACTTC.

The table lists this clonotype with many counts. CDR3 sequence (DNA): TGTGCCAGCATCAGGGACAACCAAGAGACCCAGTACTTC. This codes for CASIRDNQETQYF. V and J are TRBV2 and TRBJ2-5, with a weak D call TRBD1 (6 bases). This CDR3 contains 13 residues. V was cut by 7 bases and J by 0 bases, with 9 bases left in between. Germline V gives CDR1 SNHLY, CDR2 FYNNEI.

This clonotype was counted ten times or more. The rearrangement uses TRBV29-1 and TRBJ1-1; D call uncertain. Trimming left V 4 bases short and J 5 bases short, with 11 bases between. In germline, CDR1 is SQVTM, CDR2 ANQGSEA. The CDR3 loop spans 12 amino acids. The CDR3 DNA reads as TGCAGCGTTGTCGCCGTGGTGACTGAAGCTTTCTTT. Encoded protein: CSVVAVVTEAFF.

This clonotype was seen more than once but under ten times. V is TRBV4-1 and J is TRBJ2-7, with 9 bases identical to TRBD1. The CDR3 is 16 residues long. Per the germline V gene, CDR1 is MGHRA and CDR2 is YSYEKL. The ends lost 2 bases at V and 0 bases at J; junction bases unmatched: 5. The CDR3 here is CASSQTGTGSSYEQYF. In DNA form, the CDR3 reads TGCGCCAGCAGCCAAACCGGGACAGGGAGCTCCTACGAGCAGTACTTC.

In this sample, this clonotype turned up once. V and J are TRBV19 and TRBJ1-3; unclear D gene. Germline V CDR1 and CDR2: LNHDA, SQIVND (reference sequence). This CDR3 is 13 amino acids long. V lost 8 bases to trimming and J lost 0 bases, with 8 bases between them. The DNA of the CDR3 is TGTGCCAGTTCCTATGGCTCTGGAAACACCATATATTTT. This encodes CASSYGSGNTIYF.

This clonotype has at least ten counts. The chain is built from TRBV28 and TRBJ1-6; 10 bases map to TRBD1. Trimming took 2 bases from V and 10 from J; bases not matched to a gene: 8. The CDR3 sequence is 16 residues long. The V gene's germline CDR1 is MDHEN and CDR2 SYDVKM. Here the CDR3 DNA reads TGTGCCAGCAGTTTACCTCGGACAGGGGGAGTGTCACCCCTCCACTTT. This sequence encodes CASSLPRTGGVSPLHF.

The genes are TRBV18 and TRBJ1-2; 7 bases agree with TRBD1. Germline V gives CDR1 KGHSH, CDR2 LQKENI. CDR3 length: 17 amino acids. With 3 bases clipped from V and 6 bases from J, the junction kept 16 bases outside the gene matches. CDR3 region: CASSPGIFRQGTHGYTF. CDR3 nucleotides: TGTGCCAGCTCACCCGGGATCTTCCGACAGGGTACCCATGGCTACACCTTC.

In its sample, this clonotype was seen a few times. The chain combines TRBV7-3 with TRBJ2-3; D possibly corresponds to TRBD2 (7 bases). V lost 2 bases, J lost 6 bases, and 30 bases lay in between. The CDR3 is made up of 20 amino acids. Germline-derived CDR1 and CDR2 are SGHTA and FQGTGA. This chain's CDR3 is CASSLAWLLLPQGGRDTQYF. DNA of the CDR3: TGTGCCAGCAGCTTAGCGTGGCTATTATTACCACAGGGAGGGCGGGATACGCAGTATTTT.